Listed here are 3 T cell receptor beta chains from one sample, sequenced in a study of T cells in Graves' hyperthyroidism and ophthalmopathy. RNA transcripts provided the source from which TCR beta CDR3 regions were amplified. The TCR CDR3 first-round RT-PCR relied on the HTBI primer set. TCRdb independently ran MiXCR on the multiplex PCR reads; one entry per CDR3 protein. The table includes a few hundred thousand distinct CDR3 sequences, 18% detected once. Source material: blood. These receptors came from a woman between 45 and 65 years old with Graves' hyperthyroidism.

About this clonotype: This may be a read error: a much more frequent sequence differs by one nucleotide. The V call is TRBV28, the J call TRBJ2-5, with D unresolved. The CDR3 consists of 14 residues. CDR1 is MDHEN, CDR2 SYDVKM, per germline. The CDR3 sequence: CVTSSWATQETQYF. The CDR3 DNA sequence: TGTGTCACCTCCAGCTGGGCGACACAAGAGACCCAGTACTTC.

This clonotype was counted between two and nine times. The chain uses TRBV19 and TRBJ1-2; 9 nucleotides agree with TRBD1. The CDR3 extends over 14 amino acids. V gave up 8 bases and J gave up 4 bases; unmatched junction bases: 8. Germline CDR1 and CDR2: LNHDA and SQIVND (reference sequence). DNA of the CDR3: TGTGCCAGTTCCCCCGGGACAGGGACCTATGGCTACACCTTC. It yields the protein CASSPGTGTYGYTF.

This clonotype appeared many times. The chain recombines TRBV7-8 with TRBJ1-5; the D is unclear. V was pared by 1 base and J by 0 bases, with 10 bases between. In germline, CDR1 is SGHVS, CDR2 FQNEAQ. CDR3 length: 16 residues. CDR3 region: CASSLGSRNSNQPQHF. The CDR3 coding sequence is TGTGCCAGCAGCTTAGGAAGCAGAAATAGCAATCAGCCCCAGCATTTT. Complete variable domain (other parts from reference TRBV7-8 and TRBJ1-5): GAGVSQSPRYKVAKRGQDVALRCDPISGHVSLFWYQQALGQGPEFLTYFQNEAQLDKSGLPSDRFFAERPEGSVSTLKIQRTQQEDSAVYLCASSLGSRNSNQPQHFGDGTRLSIL.